This TCR beta chain was captured by sequencing in a study of Graves' ophthalmopathy and Graves' hyperthyroidism. Study results and limitations: The model reached 70% to 71% sensitivity and approximately 72% specificity for predicting ophthalmopathy progression.

Looked up from germline, CDR1 is SGHRS and CDR2 is YFSETQ. The ends lost 3 bases at V and 3 bases at J; junction bases unmatched: 12. The CDR3 spans 16 residues. Donors with ophthalmopathy: moderate-to-severe activity, CAS ≥3, NOSPECS ≥4, duration under 3 months. Physicians reached a diagnosis by relying on clinical symptoms, serum thyroxine, TRAb, thyroid ultrasound and orbital computed tomography. The authors amplified TCR beta CDR3 regions, and they did so from RNA transcripts for repertoire sequencing. First-round RT-PCR with HTBI primers preceded a second-round multiplex PCR. TCRdb reprocessed the multiplex PCR reads with MiXCR, giving one entry per CDR3 protein. The table records some 390,000 distinct CDR3 sequences, 15% to 20% of them present only once. This clonotype was detected many times. Its antigen is not identified.

The source material was peripheral blood. This sequence originates from a woman younger than 35 with Graves' ophthalmopathy. This chain links TRBV5-1 with TRBJ2-7, with TRBD1 matching over 7 bases. The CDR3 DNA is TGCGCCAGCAGCTATGGACTCGGGACAGCAATCTACGAGCAGTACTTC. Protein: CASSYGLGTAIYEQYF.